This TCR beta chain was found in a study of shared clonotypes between healthy human individuals. J gave up 4 bases and V 5 bases, and 13 bases lay outside the gene matches. The germline gives CDR1 SEHNR, CDR2 FQNEAQ (reference sequence). The CDR3 loop spans 16 amino acids. Some 30,000 T cell genomes (approximately 0.2 ug DNA) went into each sorted-subset replicate. The assay was immunoSEQ multiplex PCR, and TCRdb's table has in-frame clones only and misses some. The sample carries some 2.1 million clones, 85% to 95% recorded once. Naive CD8 cells, CD45RO-negative and positively selected for CCR7, excluded terminally differentiated effector memory CD45RA+ cells. Every donor was a Caucasian adult from Nashville, Tennessee.

Material: naive CD8+ T cells from PBMCs. The J gene is TRBJ2-5, the V gene TRBV7-9, with 7 bases lining up with TRBD1. The sequence came from a man in his late teens or twenties in good health. Some clones in this sample may be carry-over from other donors' samples. CDR3 DNA: TGTGCCAGCAGCCCAAAAATCGACAGGGACCGAGAGACCCAGTACTTC. This encodes CASSPKIDRDRETQYF.